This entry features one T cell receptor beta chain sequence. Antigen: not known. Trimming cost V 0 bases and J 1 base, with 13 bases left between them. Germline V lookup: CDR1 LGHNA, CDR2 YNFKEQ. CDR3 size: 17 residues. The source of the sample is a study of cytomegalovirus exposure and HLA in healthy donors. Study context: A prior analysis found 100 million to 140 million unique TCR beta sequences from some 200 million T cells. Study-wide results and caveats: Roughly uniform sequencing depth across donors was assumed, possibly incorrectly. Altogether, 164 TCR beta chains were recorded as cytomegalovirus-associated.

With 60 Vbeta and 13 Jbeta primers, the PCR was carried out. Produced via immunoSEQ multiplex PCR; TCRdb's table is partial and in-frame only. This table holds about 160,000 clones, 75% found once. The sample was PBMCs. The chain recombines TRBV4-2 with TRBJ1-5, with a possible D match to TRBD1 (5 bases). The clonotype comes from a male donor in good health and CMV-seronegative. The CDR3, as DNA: TGTGCCAGCAGCCAAGACGTCGCAGGGATGAGCAATCAGCCCCAGCATTTT. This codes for CASSQDVAGMSNQPQHF.